This T cell receptor (beta chain) was observed in a study of cytomegalovirus exposure and HLA in healthy donors. As for the study in general: There were fewer than 130 million unique TCR beta sequences, drawn from approximately 190 million T cells, in an earlier analysis.

Findings and limits, study-wide: Most subjects' HLA-A and HLA-B alleles were reportedly predicted from TCR beta sequences. Sequencing likely caused a cluster of highly shared sequence variants.

Vbeta (60) and Jbeta (13) primers were used in the PCR. TCRdb's copy holds only in-frame clones and misses some; the assay was immunoSEQ multiplex PCR. The repertoire consists of 160,000 or so clones, with around four fifths occurring once and the leading ten covering roughly 1.3%. About this clone itself: Its antigen is as yet unknown.

The sample was PBMCs. The sequence came from a woman aged 45-65 years in good health and CMV-seronegative.

Here the CDR3 reads CASSPRGGSTDTQYF. For the CDR3, the DNA is TGTGCCAGCAGCCCTCGGGGGGGAAGCACAGATACGCAGTATTTT. V is TRBV7-2 and J is TRBJ2-3; TRBD2 aligns across 8 bases. This CDR3 is 15 amino acids long. Germline assignment: CDR1 SGHTA and CDR2 FQGNSA. The junction had 4 bases not matched to a gene; V was cut back by 5 bases and J by 0 bases.